These 16 T cell receptor beta chains came from one sample sequenced in a study of cytomegalovirus exposure and HLA in healthy donors. Primers for the PCR totalled 60 Vbeta and 13 Jbeta. The data were produced by immunoSEQ multiplex PCR, yet TCRdb's version contains in-frame clones alone and is incomplete. Among over 95,000 clones listed, around 77% were seen once. Sequencing was done on a sample of PBMCs. The receptors come from a female donor in good health and CMV-seronegative.

V gene TRBV5-1 combines with J gene TRBJ2-5; D possibly corresponds to TRBD1 (6 bases). Per the germline V gene, CDR1 is SGHRS and CDR2 is YFSETQ. Deletions cut 4 bases from V and 5 bases from J, with 24 bases between. This CDR3 spans 17 amino acids. In DNA form, the CDR3 reads TGCGCCAGCAGCCCGATGGGGGCGGGTGGACGTCCGGAGACCCAGTACTTC. Its translation is CASSPMGAGGRPETQYF.

This chain uses TRBV7-3 with TRBJ2-1; the D gene is possibly TRBD2 (6 bases). The CDR3 loop spans 14 amino acids. Trimming pared 0 bases from V and 7 bases from J, leaving 10 bases between. Germline CDR1 is SGHTA and CDR2 is FQGTGA. The CDR3, as DNA: TGTGCCAGCAGCTTAACATCGGCGGGAAATGAGCAGTTCTTC. This sequence encodes CASSLTSAGNEQFF.

The V and J genes are TRBV29-1 and TRBJ2-1; tentatively, D is TRBD1 (6 bases). CDR3 size: 14 residues. Per germline, CDR1 SQVTM and CDR2 ANQGSEA. The V gene lost 4 bases and the J gene lost 2 bases, with 12 bases spanning the gap. The CDR3 loop reads CSVGERDTYNEQFF. DNA for the CDR3: TGCAGCGTTGGCGAACGGGACACCTACAATGAGCAGTTCTTC.

The chain has TRBV19 and TRBJ1-5; 9 nucleotides agree with TRBD1. V lost 8 bases to trimming and J lost 7 bases; unmatched junction nucleotides: 9. This CDR3 region has 14 residues. Germline V gives CDR1 LNHDA, CDR2 SQIVND (reference sequence). CDR3 nucleotides: TGTGCCAGTGGGGGGTACAGGGGGCAACAGCCCCAGCATTTT. This codes for CASGGYRGQQPQHF.

The chain joins TRBV15 to TRBJ2-5; D perhaps matches TRBD1 (6 bases). This CDR3 spans 13 amino acids. Per germline, CDR1 LNHNV and CDR2 YYDKDF (reference sequence). Trimming pared 4 bases from V and 3 bases from J, leaving 9 bases between. The CDR3 DNA sequence: TGTGCCACCAGCAAACAGGGAGAAGAGACCCAGTACTTC. Translated: CATSKQGEETQYF.

This clone has just one count. The chain's CDR3 is CASSRKGTSGSYEQYF. The CDR3 DNA reads as TGTGCCAGCAGCCGCAAAGGGACTAGCGGATCCTACGAGCAGTACTTC. The chain recombines TRBV27 with TRBJ2-7; TRBD2 agrees at 11 bases. The CDR3 loop spans 16 amino acids. Trimming removed 6 bases from V and 1 base from J; junction bases left unmatched: 8. Germline CDR1 MNHEY, CDR2 SMNVEV (reference sequence).

V gene TRBV20-1 combines with J gene TRBJ2-3, with a tentative D call TRBD1 (5 bases). Germline assignment: CDR1 DFQATT and CDR2 SNEGSKA (reference sequence). The ends were cut back, 5 bases at V and 5 bases at J, with 8 bases in the middle. The CDR3 contains 11 residues. CDR3 protein: CSALTEDTQYF. DNA for the CDR3: TGCAGTGCTCTGACAGAAGATACGCAGTATTTT.

The J gene is TRBJ2-2, the V gene TRBV7-3, with TRBD1 matching 8 bases. The J segment lost 7 bases and the V segment lost 3 bases, leaving 10 bases of the junction unmatched. Germline CDR1 is SGHTA and CDR2 is FQGTGA. There are 16 residues in the CDR3. The CDR3 spells CASSFPPGGAGGELFF. The CDR3 DNA reads as TGTGCCAGCAGCTTTCCCCCAGGGGGCGCCGGCGGGGAGCTGTTTTTT.

The J gene is TRBJ1-1, the V gene TRBV6-6; D is unclear. The CDR3 has 15 residues. The V gene lost 5 bases and the J gene lost 4 bases, with 17 bases spanning the gap. Germline V gene data show CDR1 as MNHNY and CDR2 as SVGAGI (reference sequence). Here the CDR3 DNA reads TGTGCCAGCAGTCACCGAGTACCTCGGGGCACTGAAGCTTTCTTT. Translation: CASSHRVPRGTEAFF.

The chain couples TRBV7-3 to TRBJ2-3, with D unresolved. With 4 bases removed from V and 8 bases from J, the gap between germline ends came to 10 bases. CDR1 is SGHTA, CDR2 FQGTGA, per germline. This CDR3 has 12 residues. The CDR3 region is CASSSTGPTQYF. The CDR3 bases are TGTGCCAGCAGCTCCACGGGTCCTACGCAGTATTTT. The entire variable domain, with the rest obtained from reference TRBV7-3 and TRBJ2-3, is as follows: GAGVSQTPSNKVTEKGKYVELRCDPISGHTALYWYRQSLGQGPEFLIYFQGTGAADDSGLPNDRFFAVRPEGSVSTLKIQRTERGDSAVYLCASSSTGPTQYFGPGTRLTVL.

The CDR3 DNA is TGTGCCAGCAGCTTGGGGGCTAGCCCTAACACAGATACGCAGTATTTT. The encoded protein is CASSLGASPNTDTQYF. V and J are TRBV5-6 and TRBJ2-3; TRBD2 is a possible D gene (5 bases). CDR3 size: 16 residues. The germline gives CDR1 SGHDT, CDR2 YYEEEE. The V and J ends lost 0 bases and 2 bases respectively, with 13 bases between them.

Only a few counts were recorded for this clone. The V gene is TRBV10-2, the J gene TRBJ2-7; TRBD1 matches at 8 bases. V dropped 2 bases and J dropped 2; count of bases not matched to a gene: 2. Germline V gene data show CDR1 as WSHSY and CDR2 as SAAADI. The CDR3 has 14 amino acids. The CDR3 sequence: CASSETGGPYEQYF. In nucleotides, the CDR3 is TGCGCCAGCAGTGAGACAGGGGGTCCCTACGAGCAGTACTTC.

The rearrangement joins TRBV7-9 to TRBJ1-2, with D perhaps matching TRBD1 (6 bases). Germline assignment: CDR1 SEHNR and CDR2 FQNEAQ (reference sequence). Trimming left V 1 base short and J 6 bases short, with 9 bases between. CDR3 length: 13 residues. CDR3 sequence reads: CASSLDRVDGYTF. The CDR3 DNA follows: TGTGCCAGCAGCTTAGACAGGGTGGATGGCTACACCTTC.

The chain has TRBV5-1 and TRBJ1-6; 8 bases align to TRBD1. Germline values: CDR1 SGHRS, CDR2 YFSETQ. Trimming at V came to 2 bases and at J to 5 bases, leaving 6 bases not matched to a gene. This CDR3 region has 16 residues. The DNA of the CDR3 is TGCGCCAGCAGCTTAATGGGACAGGTCGATAATTCACCCCTCCACTTT. Residues: CASSLMGQVDNSPLHF.

The rearrangement joins TRBV5-1 to TRBJ2-7; TRBD2 matches at 9 bases. Per germline, CDR1 SGHRS and CDR2 YFSETQ. CDR3 length: 15 residues. V lost 0 bases to trimming and J lost 2 bases; unmatched junction nucleotides: 3. The CDR3 loop reads CASSLGGGGAYEQYF. CDR3 nucleotides: TGCGCCAGCAGCTTGGGGGGCGGGGGGGCCTACGAGCAGTACTTC.

The rearrangement joins TRBV9 to TRBJ2-2; D unclear. Germline values: CDR1 SGDLS, CDR2 YYNGEE. This CDR3 spans 13 amino acids. The V end was cut by 3 bases, the J end by 4 bases, with 7 bases between. This CDR3 reads CASSASPTGELFF. The DNA for the CDR3 is TGTGCCAGCAGCGCTAGTCCCACCGGGGAGCTGTTTTTT. Full variable domain (rest looked up from reference TRBV9 and TRBJ2-2): DSGVTQTPKHLITATGQRVTLRCSPRSGDLSVYWYQQSLDQGLQFLIQYYNGEERAKGNILERFSAQQFPDLHSELNLSSLELGDSALYFCASSASPTGELFFGEGSRLTVL.